This T cell receptor (beta chain) stems from a study of blood T cell repertoires in COVID-19. Data came from immunoSEQ multiplex PCR; TCRdb stores just in-frame clones and leaves some out. The sample records approximately 110,000 clones, around 74% being singletons. The germline CDR1 and CDR2 sequences are SGHNT and YYREEE (reference sequence). The CDR3 extends over 16 amino acids. V was pared by 4 bases and J by 0 bases, with 16 bases between. This clonotype was obtained from an elderly man with COVID-19, enrolled during active disease. The chain is built from TRBV5-4 and TRBJ1-2, with D possibly matching TRBD1 (5 bases). Sequencing input: peripheral blood. CDR3 sequence reads: CASSAGGPRANYGYTF. The CDR3 DNA reads as TGTGCCAGCAGCGCCGGGGGACCCCGGGCTAACTATGGCTACACCTTC. Filled out from reference TRBV5-4 and TRBJ1-2, the complete variable domain reads ETGVTQSPTHLIKTRGQQVTLRCSSQSGHNTVSWYQQALGQGPQFIFQYYREEENGRGNFPPRFSGLQFPNYSSELNVNALELDDSALYLCASSAGGPRANYGYTFGSGTRLTVV.